These 20 T cell receptor beta chains were sequenced from one sample in a study of cytomegalovirus exposure and HLA in healthy donors. 60 Vbeta and 13 Jbeta primers were used in PCR. Measured with immunoSEQ multiplex PCR; TCRdb has only the in-frame clones, and not every one. The sample includes under 150,000 clones, about 84% of them seen just once. Sequenced input: PBMCs. These receptors originate from a boy aged 10-17 years in good health and CMV-seronegative.

The chain couples TRBV29-1 to TRBJ2-1; D remains ambiguous. The CDR3 spans 11 residues. Germline V lookup: CDR1 SQVTM, CDR2 ANQGSEA. V dropped 5 bases and J dropped 3 bases, with 5 bases sitting between them. The CDR3 region has the DNA TGCAGCGTTCCCAGCTACAATGAGCAGTTCTTC. Amino acid sequence: CSVPSYNEQFF.

This clone showed up just once. This chain links TRBV7-2 with TRBJ2-7; 11 nucleotides agree with TRBD2. CDR3 length: 15 residues. Germline V gives CDR1 SGHTA, CDR2 FQGNSA. V lost 5 bases to trimming and J lost 0 bases; unmatched junction nucleotides: 3. The CDR3 reads CASSPGLAVSYEQYF. The CDR3 region has the DNA TGTGCCAGCAGCCCGGGACTAGCGGTCTCCTACGAGCAGTACTTC.

The rearrangement uses TRBV5-4 and TRBJ1-4, with unresolved D. Germline CDR1 is SGHNT and CDR2 is YYREEE (reference sequence). The V and J ends lost 2 bases and 4 bases respectively, with 15 bases between them. This CDR3 has 16 amino acids. The CDR3 DNA follows: TGTGCCAGCAGCTTCGCCCAGGACGGGAGTAATGAAAAACTGTTTTTT. This encodes CASSFAQDGSNEKLFF. The full variable domain, in which reference TRBV5-4 and TRBJ1-4 provide the parts outside the CDR3, is ETGVTQSPTHLIKTRGQQVTLRCSSQSGHNTVSWYQQALGQGPQFIFQYYREEENGRGNFPPRFSGLQFPNYSSELNVNALELDDSALYLCASSFAQDGSNEKLFFGSGTQLSVL.

This clone was observed a few times. The gene calls are TRBV6-1 and TRBJ1-5; 8 bases are shared with TRBD1. The V gene's germline CDR1 is MNHNS and CDR2 SASEGT. V lost 7 bases and J lost 4; bases outside the gene matches: 9. The CDR3 spans 15 residues. CDR3 protein: CASTRTGTFNQPQHF. Written as DNA, the CDR3 is TGTGCCAGCACCCGGACAGGGACTTTTAATCAGCCCCAGCATTTT.

The V gene is TRBV7-9, the J gene TRBJ2-1; possibly TRBD2 for D (6 bases). The CDR3 sequence is 15 residues long. V lost 5 bases and J lost 5, with 16 bases in between. Per germline, CDR1 SEHNR and CDR2 FQNEAQ (reference sequence). The DNA of the CDR3 is TGTGCCAGCAGCCCTGCTGGGACTCTAAACAATGAGCAGTTCTTC. This encodes CASSPAGTLNNEQFF.

The chain uses TRBV29-1 and TRBJ2-7; D remains unclear. Germline V gene data show CDR1 as SQVTM and CDR2 as ANQGSEA. With 0 bases removed from V and 2 bases from J, the gap between germline ends came to 11 bases. The CDR3 sequence is 14 residues long. CDR3 DNA sequence: TGCAGCGTTGAAGATCCAGGCCCCACCTACGAGCAGTACTTC. It specifies CSVEDPGPTYEQYF.

The chain recombines TRBV5-1 with TRBJ1-2; 9 nucleotides line up with TRBD1. This CDR3 contains 14 residues. V gave up 5 bases and J gave up 2 bases; unmatched junction bases: 4. Germline V gene sequence: CDR1 SGHRS, CDR2 YFSETQ. In DNA, the CDR3 is TGCGCCAGCAGAGGGACAGGGACCAACTATGGCTACACCTTC. Translated: CASRGTGTNYGYTF.

The chain has TRBV19 and TRBJ2-7, with 11 bases lining up with TRBD2. The CDR3 has 14 amino acids. Per germline, CDR1 LNHDA and CDR2 SQIVND (reference sequence). The trim removed 6 bases at V and 5 bases at J, leaving 6 bases unmatched. This CDR3 reads CASRLAGGLDEQYF. The CDR3 DNA reads TGTGCCAGTAGGTTAGCGGGAGGGCTGGACGAGCAGTACTTC.

The chain employs TRBV4-2 and TRBJ2-1; weak D call: TRBD1 (6 bases). CDR3 length: 13 amino acids. Germline lookup yields CDR1 LGHNA and CDR2 YNFKEQ. Trimming stripped 0 bases from V and 9 bases from J, with 9 bases between. The CDR3 DNA sequence: TGTGCCAGCAGCCAAGATAGGGGGATTGAGCAGTTCTTC. Translated, it gives CASSQDRGIEQFF.

The J gene is TRBJ2-3, the V gene TRBV29-1, with D uncertain. The CDR3 has 12 amino acids. Per germline, CDR1 SQVTM and CDR2 ANQGSEA. V dropped 7 bases and J dropped 2 bases, with 10 bases sitting between them. CDR3 coding DNA: TGCAGCGCGGTATCCTTCACAGATACGCAGTATTTT. Residues: CSAVSFTDTQYF.

This clone was recorded once. J is TRBJ2-7 and V is TRBV7-2; D uncertain. Trimming took 3 bases from V and 6 from J, leaving 15 bases between them. Germline loops: CDR1 SGHTA, CDR2 FQGNSA. This CDR3 has 14 amino acids. CDR3 protein: CASSFEVRRGEQYF. The CDR3 DNA is TGTGCCAGCAGCTTCGAAGTCCGGAGAGGCGAGCAGTACTTC.

This clone has only a few counts. The J gene is TRBJ2-5, the V gene TRBV29-1; TRBD1 matches 7 bases. CDR1 and CDR2 (germline): SQVTM, ANQGSEA. Unmatched junction bases numbered 9, after V lost 4 bases and J lost 4 bases. This CDR3 region has 14 residues. CDR3: CSVGGDRASETQYF. As DNA, the CDR3 is TGCAGCGTTGGGGGAGACAGGGCCTCAGAGACCCAGTACTTC.

This clone was seen a single time. J is TRBJ1-5 and V is TRBV29-1, with 7 positions matching TRBD1. This CDR3 spans 15 amino acids. The trim removed 5 bases at V and 1 base at J, leaving 8 bases unmatched. Germline CDR1 SQVTM, CDR2 ANQGSEA. The CDR3 nucleotides are TGCAGCGTTTATGAGGGGGCGGGAAGCAATCAGCCCCAGCATTTT. Translation: CSVYEGAGSNQPQHF.

The chain combines TRBV4-1 with TRBJ2-4; 12 positions agree with TRBD2. With V trimmed by 1 base and J by 9 bases, 7 bases remained unmatched. The CDR3 has 16 residues. From germline, CDR1 is MGHRA and CDR2 YSYEKL. CDR3 coding DNA: TGCGCCAGCAGCCAAGTCCTAGCGGGGGGGAAGGGCATTCAGTACTTC. It yields the protein CASSQVLAGGKGIQYF.

This clone was seen only a few times. The chain combines TRBV30 with TRBJ2-5; TRBD1 matches 10 bases. Germline V gives CDR1 GTSNPN, CDR2 SVGIG (reference sequence). CDR3 length: 12 residues. CDR3: CGWGQGQETQYF. In DNA, the CDR3 is TGTGGATGGGGACAGGGGCAAGAGACCCAGTACTTC. Full variable domain (missing parts from reference TRBV30 and TRBJ2-5): SQTIHQWPATLVQPVGSPLSLECTVEGTSNPNLYWYRQAAGRGLQLLFYSVGIGQISSEVPQNLSASRPQDRQFILSSKKLLLSDSGFYLCGWGQGQETQYFGPGTRLLVL.

This clone has more than one count but fewer than ten. The chain joins TRBV5-4 to TRBJ2-1; 7 bases match TRBD2. V gave up 1 base and J gave up 0 bases; unmatched junction bases: 7. CDR3 length: 17 residues. Germline CDR1 is SGHNT and CDR2 is YYREEE (reference sequence). CDR3 nucleotide sequence: TGTGCCAGCAGCTTGTTACTAGCGTCCAGCTCCTACAATGAGCAGTTCTTC. This translates into CASSLLLASSSYNEQFF.

The chain links TRBV4-1 to TRBJ1-2; 10 bases match TRBD1. CDR1 and CDR2 from the germline V gene are MGHRA and YSYEKL. The CDR3 length is 15 residues. After removal of 4 bases from V and 5 bases from J, the junction contained 7 bases not matched to a gene. This CDR3 is CASSRRDRGGYGYTF. Written as DNA, the CDR3 is TGCGCCAGCAGCCGACGGGACAGGGGAGGGTATGGCTACACCTTC.

The gene calls are TRBV6-5 and TRBJ2-5, with 8 bases that match TRBD1. Germline assignment: CDR1 MNHEY and CDR2 SVGAGI. The CDR3 covers 15 residues. The ends lost 6 bases at V and 4 bases at J; junction bases unmatched: 10. The CDR3 DNA follows: TGTGCCAGCAGCCGCACAGGGGGAGGAGGAGAGACCCAGTACTTC. Its protein is CASSRTGGGGETQYF.

The chain couples TRBV5-6 to TRBJ1-2, with a tentative D call TRBD1 (5 bases). Germline loops: CDR1 SGHDT, CDR2 YYEEEE. The V and J ends lost 4 bases and 4 bases respectively, with 14 bases between them. This CDR3 comprises 14 residues. The CDR3 loop reads CASSQGHHLYGYTF. CDR3 sequence (DNA): TGTGCCAGCAGCCAAGGACACCACCTCTATGGCTACACCTTC.

The rearrangement joins TRBV2 to TRBJ2-7; 9 nucleotides match TRBD1. V lost 3 bases, J lost 8 bases, and 8 bases stayed unmatched. This CDR3 is 14 amino acids long. Germline V gene lookup returns CDR1 SNHLY and CDR2 FYNNEI. CDR3 DNA sequence: TGTGCCAGCAGTGATTCGTGGACAGGGGAAAAGCAGTACTTC. Protein: CASSDSWTGEKQYF.